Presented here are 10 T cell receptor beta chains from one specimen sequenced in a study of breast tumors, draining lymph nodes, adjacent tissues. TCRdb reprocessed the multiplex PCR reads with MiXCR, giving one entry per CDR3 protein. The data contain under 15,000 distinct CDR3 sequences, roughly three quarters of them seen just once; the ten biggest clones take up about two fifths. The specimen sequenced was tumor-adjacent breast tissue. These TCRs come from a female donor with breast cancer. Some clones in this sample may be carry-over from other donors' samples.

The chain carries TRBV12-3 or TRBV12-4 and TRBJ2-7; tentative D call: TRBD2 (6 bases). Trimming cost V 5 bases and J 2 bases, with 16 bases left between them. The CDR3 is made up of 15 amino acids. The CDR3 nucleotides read TGTGCCAGCAGTCCGGCCGGAGGGCTCCCCTACGAGCAGTACTTC. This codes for CASSPAGGLPYEQYF.

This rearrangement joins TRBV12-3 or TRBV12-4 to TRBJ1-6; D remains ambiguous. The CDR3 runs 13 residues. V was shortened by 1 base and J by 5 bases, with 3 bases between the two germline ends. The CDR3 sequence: CASSLGDNSPLHF. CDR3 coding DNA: TGTGCCAGCAGTTTAGGTGATAATTCACCCCTCCACTTT.

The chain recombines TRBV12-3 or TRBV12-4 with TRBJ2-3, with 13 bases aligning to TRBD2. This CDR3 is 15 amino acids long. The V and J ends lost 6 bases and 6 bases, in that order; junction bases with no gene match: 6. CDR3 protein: CASSRTSGRKDTQYF. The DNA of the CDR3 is TGTGCCAGCAGCAGGACTAGCGGGAGAAAGGATACGCAGTATTTT.

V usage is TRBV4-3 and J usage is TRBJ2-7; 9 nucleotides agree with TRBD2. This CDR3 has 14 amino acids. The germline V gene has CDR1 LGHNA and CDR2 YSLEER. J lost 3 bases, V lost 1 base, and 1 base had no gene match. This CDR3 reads CASSQGLADYEQYF. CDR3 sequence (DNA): TGCGCCAGCAGCCAAGGACTAGCGGACTACGAGCAGTACTTC.

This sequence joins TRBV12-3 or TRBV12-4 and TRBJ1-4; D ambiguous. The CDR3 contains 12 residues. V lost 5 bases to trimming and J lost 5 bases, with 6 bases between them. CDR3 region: CASSAMNEKLFF. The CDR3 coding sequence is TGTGCCAGCAGTGCTATGAATGAAAAACTGTTTTTT.

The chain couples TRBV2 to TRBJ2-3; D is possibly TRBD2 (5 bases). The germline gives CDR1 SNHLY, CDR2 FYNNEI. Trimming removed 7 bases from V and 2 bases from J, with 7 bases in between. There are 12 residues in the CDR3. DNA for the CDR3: TGTGCCAGCAAGGACTTCACAGATACGCAGTATTTT. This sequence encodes CASKDFTDTQYF.

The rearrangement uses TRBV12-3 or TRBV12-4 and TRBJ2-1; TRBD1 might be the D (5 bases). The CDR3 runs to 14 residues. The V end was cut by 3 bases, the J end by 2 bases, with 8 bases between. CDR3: CASSLSRAYNEQFF. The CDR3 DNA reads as TGTGCCAGCAGTTTGTCCAGGGCCTACAATGAGCAGTTCTTC.

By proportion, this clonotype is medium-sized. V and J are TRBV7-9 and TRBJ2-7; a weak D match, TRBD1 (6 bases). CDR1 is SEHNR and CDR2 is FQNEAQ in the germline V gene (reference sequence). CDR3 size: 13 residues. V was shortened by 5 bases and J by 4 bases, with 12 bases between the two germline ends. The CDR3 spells CASSQGTEYEQYF. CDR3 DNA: TGTGCCAGCAGCCAGGGGACCGAGTACGAGCAGTACTTC.

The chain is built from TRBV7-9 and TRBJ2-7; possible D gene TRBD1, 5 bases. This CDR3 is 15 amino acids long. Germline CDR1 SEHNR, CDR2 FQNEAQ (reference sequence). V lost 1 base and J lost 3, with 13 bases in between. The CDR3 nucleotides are TGTGCCAGCAGCTTAGAGGCAGGGAAGGGCTACGAGCAGTACTTC. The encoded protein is CASSLEAGKGYEQYF.

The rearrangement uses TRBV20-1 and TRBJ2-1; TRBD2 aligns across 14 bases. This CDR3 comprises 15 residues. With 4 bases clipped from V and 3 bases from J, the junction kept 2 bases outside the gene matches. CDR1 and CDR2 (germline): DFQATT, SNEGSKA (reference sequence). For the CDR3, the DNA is TGCAGTGCTAAGGGACTAGCGGGAGACTACAATGAGCAGTTCTTC. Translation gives CSAKGLAGDYNEQFF.